One and the same sample provided the 15 T cell receptor beta chains below, sequenced in a study of vaccination and CD4 T cells after COVID-19. Documented treatment: roughly 11-day PBMC culture with coronavirus spike peptide pools or control peptides (ViraFEST assay). Researchers used the Oncomine TCR Beta short-read assay to sequence DNA from cultured CD4+ T cells. TCRdb reanalysed the PCR reads using MiXCR and keeps one entry per CDR3 protein. The data show about 12,000 distinct CDR3 sequences, with roughly 61% seen just once and 13% held by the top ten. Their specific antigens are unknown. Sequencing input: CD4+ T cells from blood, cultured in vitro. The receptors stem from a human donor who had recovered from COVID-19.

The V and J genes are TRBV7-9 and TRBJ1-5; D call uncertain. The germline CDR1 and CDR2 sequences are SEHNR and FQNEAQ (reference sequence). This CDR3 region has 14 residues. With 2 bases removed from V and 4 bases from J, the gap between germline ends came to 9 bases. The CDR3 reads CASSLLGSNQPQHF. CDR3 bases: TGTGCCAGCAGCTTACTGGGCTCAAATCAGCCCCAGCATTTT.

The chain employs TRBV6-2 or TRBV6-3 and TRBJ1-3; D is unclear. The CDR3 consists of 12 residues. The V gene's germline CDR1 is MNHEY and CDR2 SVGEGT. The V end was cut by 8 bases, the J end by 0 bases, with 5 bases between. CDR3 residues: CASLNSGNTIYF. The CDR3 DNA sequence: TGTGCCAGCCTAAACTCTGGAAACACCATATATTTT.

DNA of the CDR3: TGTGCCAGCAGTGACGGTGGACAGGGCTATCAGCCCCAGCATTTT. Its translation: CASSDGGQGYQPQHF. The genes are TRBV6-1 and TRBJ1-5; 8 bases match TRBD1. The CDR3 is 15 residues long. CDR1 and CDR2 from the germline V gene are MNHNS and SASEGT. The V segment lost 3 bases and the J segment 5 bases; nucleotides outside the gene matches: 6.

There are a few counts of this clonotype. The genes are TRBV5-1 and TRBJ1-2, with 9 bases lining up with TRBD1. Germline V lookup: CDR1 SGHRS, CDR2 YFSETQ. This CDR3 is built from 14 residues. V was clipped by 4 bases and J by 1 base; unmatched bases: 2. CDR3 region: CASSPTGGNYGYTF. The DNA of the CDR3 is TGCGCCAGCAGCCCGACAGGGGGTAACTATGGCTACACCTTC.

This clonotype was detected only once. CDR3 sequence (DNA): TGTGCCAGAAGGCGTACAGGGGTGGGTGGCTACACCTTC. Its translation: CARRRTGVGGYTF. This rearrangement joins TRBV5-3 to TRBJ1-2; TRBD1 aligns across 7 bases. TRBV5-3 is filed as an ORF, its function uncertain. V lost 5 bases and J lost 7; bases outside the gene matches: 8. The CDR3 extends over 13 amino acids.

The gene calls are TRBV20-1 and TRBJ2-6; D possibly corresponds to TRBD2 (6 bases). From germline, CDR1 is DFQATT and CDR2 SNEGSKA (reference sequence). This CDR3 has 16 amino acids. V lost 1 base and J 2 bases, leaving 12 bases between the germline ends. The CDR3 DNA reads TGCAGTGCTAGAGGGGGGGTTAAGGCTGGGGCCAACGTCCTGACTTTC. Its translation is CSARGGVKAGANVLTF.

This rearrangement joins TRBV19 to TRBJ1-1; D is unclear. CDR1 LNHDA and CDR2 SQIVND come from the germline V gene (reference sequence). V gave up 3 bases and J gave up 0 bases, with 8 bases separating them. The CDR3 consists of 14 residues. CDR3 in DNA: TGTGCCAGTAGTATTCCCGGAATGAACACTGAAGCTTTCTTT. This gives the protein CASSIPGMNTEAFF.

The chain couples TRBV5-1 to TRBJ1-5; 7 bases are shared with TRBD1. Per the germline V gene, CDR1 is SGHRS and CDR2 is YFSETQ. The V and J ends lost 4 bases and 2 bases, in that order; junction bases with no gene match: 3. The CDR3 has 14 amino acids. CDR3 in amino acids: CASSEGTGNQPQHF. The CDR3 DNA reads TGCGCCAGCAGCGAGGGGACAGGCAATCAGCCCCAGCATTTT.

The genes are TRBV12-3 or TRBV12-4 and TRBJ2-5; D is unresolved. The CDR3 extends over 13 amino acids. Trimming stripped 1 base from V and 2 bases from J, with 5 bases between. CDR3 loop: CASSLGRQETQYF. The CDR3 nucleotides are TGTGCCAGCAGTTTAGGACGGCAAGAGACCCAGTACTTC.

This sequence joins TRBV2 and TRBJ1-5; D may be TRBD1 (6 bases). The CDR3 consists of 14 residues. Trimming pared 5 bases from V and 6 bases from J, leaving 14 bases between. Germline loops: CDR1 SNHLY, CDR2 FYNNEI. Here the CDR3 DNA reads TGTGCCAGCAGTCTCAGGGGAGGCGGTCAGCCCCAGCATTTT. Translated: CASSLRGGGQPQHF. Drawing the rest from reference TRBV2 and TRBJ1-5, the complete variable domain is EPEVTQTPSHQVTQMGQEVILRCVPISNHLYFYWYRQILGQKVEFLVSFYNNEISEKSEIFDDQFSVERPDGSNFTLKIRSTKLEDSAMYFCASSLRGGGQPQHFGDGTRLSIL.

The genes are TRBV2 and TRBJ2-5; TRBD2 matches at 10 bases. Germline values: CDR1 SNHLY, CDR2 FYNNEI. Trimming took 3 bases from V and 2 from J; bases not matched to a gene: 3. This CDR3 region has 15 residues. The CDR3 is CASSEASGRQETQYF. In DNA form, the CDR3 reads TGTGCCAGCAGTGAGGCTAGCGGGAGACAAGAGACCCAGTACTTC.

This clonotype was counted once. The rearrangement uses TRBV19 and TRBJ2-3; 9 nucleotides agree with TRBD2. CDR1 and CDR2 from the germline V gene are LNHDA and SQIVND (reference sequence). The CDR3 is 16 residues long. V shed 6 bases and J 0 bases; nucleotides not matched to a gene: 7. This chain's CDR3 is CASRTGLAQSTDTQYF. CDR3 DNA sequence: TGTGCCAGTAGAACCGGACTAGCGCAAAGCACAGATACGCAGTATTTT. The variable domain in full, completed from reference TRBV19 and TRBJ2-3, reads DGGITQSPKYLFRKEGQNVTLSCEQNLNHDAMYWYRQDPGQGLRLIYYSQIVNDFQKGDIAEGYSVSREKKESFPLTVTSAQKNPTAFYLCASRTGLAQSTDTQYFGPGTRLTVL.

The V gene is TRBV5-4, the J gene TRBJ2-7; tentatively, D is TRBD2 (6 bases). Germline V lookup: CDR1 SGHNT, CDR2 YYREEE (reference sequence). The CDR3 is made up of 14 amino acids. The V end lost 1 base, the J end lost 5 bases, and 13 bases lay between the germline ends. CDR3 coding DNA: TGTGCCAGCAGCTTGAGAGAGGGCGGGGACGAGCAGTACTTC. Residues: CASSLREGGDEQYF.

V and J are TRBV20-1 and TRBJ2-7; 16 bases map to TRBD2. Unmatched junction bases numbered 10, after V lost 5 bases and J lost 3 bases. This CDR3 has 17 amino acids. The germline V gene has CDR1 DFQATT and CDR2 SNEGSKA (reference sequence). The CDR3 nucleotides are TGCAGTGCTGCAGGGGGACTAGCGGGAGGGTGGAGCTACGAGCAGTACTTC. Amino acids: CSAAGGLAGGWSYEQYF.

The sample holds a few counts of this clonotype. This rearrangement joins TRBV20-1 to TRBJ2-2; 10 nucleotides match TRBD2. Germline trimming cut 0 bases from V and 5 bases from J; bases unmatched to any gene: 9. Germline values: CDR1 DFQATT, CDR2 SNEGSKA (reference sequence). This CDR3 is 17 amino acids long. The DNA of the CDR3 is TGCAGTGCTAGAGATCAAATTGTGGGACTAGCGACCGGGGAGCTGTTTTTT. This codes for CSARDQIVGLATGELFF.